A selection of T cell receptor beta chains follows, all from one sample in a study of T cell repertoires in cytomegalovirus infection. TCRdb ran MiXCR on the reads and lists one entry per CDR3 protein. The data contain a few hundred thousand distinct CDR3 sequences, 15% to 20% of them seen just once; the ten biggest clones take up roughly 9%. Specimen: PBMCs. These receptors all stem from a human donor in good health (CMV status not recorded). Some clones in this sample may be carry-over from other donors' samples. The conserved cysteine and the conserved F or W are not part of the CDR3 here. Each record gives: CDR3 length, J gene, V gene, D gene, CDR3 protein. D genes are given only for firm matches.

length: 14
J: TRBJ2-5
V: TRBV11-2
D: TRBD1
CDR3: ASSREQDRGRETQY

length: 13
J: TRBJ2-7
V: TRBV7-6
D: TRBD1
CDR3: ASSLKGQLPGEQY

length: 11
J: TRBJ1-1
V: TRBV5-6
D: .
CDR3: ASWAATNTEAF

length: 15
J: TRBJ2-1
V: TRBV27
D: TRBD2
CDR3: ASSPASGGLTYNEQF

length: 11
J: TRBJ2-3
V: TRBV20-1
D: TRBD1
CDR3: SARPTGADTQY

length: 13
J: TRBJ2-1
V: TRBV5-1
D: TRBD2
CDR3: ASNRLAGGPNEQF

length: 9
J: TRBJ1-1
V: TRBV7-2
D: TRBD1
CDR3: ASSAGTEAF

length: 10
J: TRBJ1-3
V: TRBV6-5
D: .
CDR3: ASSSNGNTIY

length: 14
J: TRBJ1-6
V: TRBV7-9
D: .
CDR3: ASSLAGARHSSPLH

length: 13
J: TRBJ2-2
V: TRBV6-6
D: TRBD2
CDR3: ASSYSGGGYGELF

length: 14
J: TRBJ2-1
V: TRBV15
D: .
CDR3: ATSRDRTGSYNEQF

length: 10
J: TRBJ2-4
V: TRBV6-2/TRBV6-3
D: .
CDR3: ASRPTPGRQY

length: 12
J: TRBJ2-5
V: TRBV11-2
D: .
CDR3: ASSFGRLQETQY

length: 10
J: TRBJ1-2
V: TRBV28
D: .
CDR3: ASRSGIMGYT

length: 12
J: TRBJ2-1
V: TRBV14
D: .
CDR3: ASRRSFGHNEQF

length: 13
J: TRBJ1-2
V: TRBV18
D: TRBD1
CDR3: ASSPPGQGLYGYT

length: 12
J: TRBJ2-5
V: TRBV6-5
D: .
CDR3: ASSPPAMGQTQY

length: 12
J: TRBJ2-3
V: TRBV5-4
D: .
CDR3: ASSPRGSADTQY

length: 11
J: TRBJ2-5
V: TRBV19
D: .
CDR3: ASANRAEETQY

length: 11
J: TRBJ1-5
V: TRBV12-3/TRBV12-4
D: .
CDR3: ASQGSSHQPQH

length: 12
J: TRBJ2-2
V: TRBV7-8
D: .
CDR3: ASSLEPSAGELF

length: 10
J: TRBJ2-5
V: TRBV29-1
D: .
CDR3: SVRRGSETQY

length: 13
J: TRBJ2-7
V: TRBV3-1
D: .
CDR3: ASSQGLHVAYEQY

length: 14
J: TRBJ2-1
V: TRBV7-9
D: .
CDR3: ASRSKGGSGYNEQF

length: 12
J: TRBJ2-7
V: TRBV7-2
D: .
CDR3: ASSLIGGTYEQY

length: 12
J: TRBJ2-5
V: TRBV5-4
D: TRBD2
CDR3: ASSLSGGGGTQY

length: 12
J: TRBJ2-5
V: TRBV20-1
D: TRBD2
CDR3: SAGRTSGRETQY

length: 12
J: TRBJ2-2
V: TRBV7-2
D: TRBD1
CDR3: ASSLETGAGELF

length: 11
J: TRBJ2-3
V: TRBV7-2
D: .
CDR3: ASVRGDTDTQY

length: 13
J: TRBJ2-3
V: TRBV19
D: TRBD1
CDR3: ASSISGTGQDTQY

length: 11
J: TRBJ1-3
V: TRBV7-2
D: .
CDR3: ASSFGLSDTIY

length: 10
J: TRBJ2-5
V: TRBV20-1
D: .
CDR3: SASLAPETQY

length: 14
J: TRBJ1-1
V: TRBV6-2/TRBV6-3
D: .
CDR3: ASSEMARAGITEAF

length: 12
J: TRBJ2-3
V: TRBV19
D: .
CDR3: ASRAIESTDTQY

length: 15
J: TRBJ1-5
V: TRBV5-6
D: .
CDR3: ASSLGGVGYGNQPQH

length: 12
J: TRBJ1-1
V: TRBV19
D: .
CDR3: ASSIAVTNTEAF

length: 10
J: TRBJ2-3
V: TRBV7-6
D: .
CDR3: ASEPFGAWQY